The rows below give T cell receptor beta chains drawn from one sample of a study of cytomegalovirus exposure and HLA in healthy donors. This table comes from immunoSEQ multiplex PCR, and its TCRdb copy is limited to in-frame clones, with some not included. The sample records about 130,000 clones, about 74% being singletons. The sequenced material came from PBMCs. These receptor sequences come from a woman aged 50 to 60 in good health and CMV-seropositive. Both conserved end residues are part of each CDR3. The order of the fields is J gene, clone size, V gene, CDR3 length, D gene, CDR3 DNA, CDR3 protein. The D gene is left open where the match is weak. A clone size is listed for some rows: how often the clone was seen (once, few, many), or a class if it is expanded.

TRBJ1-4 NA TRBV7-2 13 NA TGTGCCAGCAGCAAAACAGGGAATGAAAAACTGTTTTTT CASSKTGNEKLFF
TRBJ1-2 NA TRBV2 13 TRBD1 TGTGCCAGCAGTGAGACAGGGGGCGATGGCTACACCTTC CASSETGGDGYTF
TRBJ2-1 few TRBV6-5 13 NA TGTGCCAGCAGTTCGGGTTCCTACAATGAGCAGTTCTTC CASSSGSYNEQFF
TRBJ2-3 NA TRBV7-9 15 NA TGTGCCAGCAGCCCCGTGGCAACCCGCACAGATACGCAGTATTTT CASSPVATRTDTQYF
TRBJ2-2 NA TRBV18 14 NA TGTGCCAGCTCACCACTCCTGAACACCGGGGAGCTGTTTTTT CASSPLLNTGELFF
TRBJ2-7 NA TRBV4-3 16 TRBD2 TGCGCCAGCAGCCAAGATTGGGGTAGCGGGGTCTACGAGCAGTACTTC CASSQDWGSGVYEQYF
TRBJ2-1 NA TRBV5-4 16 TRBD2 TGTGCCAGCAGCTTGTGGGCGGGGGGAATGGGCAATGAGCAGTTCTTC CASSLWAGGMGNEQFF
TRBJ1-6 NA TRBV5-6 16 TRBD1 TGTGCCAGCAGCTTGGGGGGGCAGGGGACAGATTCACCCCTCCACTTT CASSLGGQGTDSPLHF
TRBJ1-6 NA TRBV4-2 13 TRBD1 TGTGCCAGCAGCCAAAACAGGGGTTTGCCCCTCCACTTT CASSQNRGLPLHF
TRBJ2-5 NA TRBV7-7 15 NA TGTGCCAGCAGCTTAAACCCAGGCGGGCAAGAGACCCAGTACTTC CASSLNPGGQETQYF
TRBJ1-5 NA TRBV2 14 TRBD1 TGTGCCAGCAGCGCGGACAGGGACGGCCAGCCCCAGCATTTT CASSADRDGQPQHF
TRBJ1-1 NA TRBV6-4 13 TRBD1 TGTGCCAGCAGTGCCCTGACAGGGACTGAAGCTTTCTTT CASSALTGTEAFF
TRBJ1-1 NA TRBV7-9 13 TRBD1 TGTTCCAGCAGCTTAGGGGGGGACAGGGGGGCTTTCTTT CSSSLGGDRGAFF
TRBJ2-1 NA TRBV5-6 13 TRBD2 TGTGCCAGCAGTGGGACTAGCCACGCTGAGCAGTTCTTC CASSGTSHAEQFF
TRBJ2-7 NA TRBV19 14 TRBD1 TGTGCCAGTAGTCTAGGGACAGGGCCGGAAGAGCAGTACTTC CASSLGTGPEEQYF
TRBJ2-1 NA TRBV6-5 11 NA TGTGCCAGCAGTGCCCTCGGGGAGCAGTTCTTC CASSALGEQFF
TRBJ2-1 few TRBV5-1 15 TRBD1 TGCGCCAGCAGCCCTTCGACAGGGGGTGGGTCAGAGCAGTTCTTC CASSPSTGGGSEQFF
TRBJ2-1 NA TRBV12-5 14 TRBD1 TGTGCTAGTGGTTTGAACAGGGGCGACAATGAGCAGTTCTTC CASGLNRGDNEQFF
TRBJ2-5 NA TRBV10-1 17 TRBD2 TGCGCCAGCGGAGGGACTAGCGGGGGCCAGTACCAAGAGACCCAGTACTTC CASGGTSGGQYQETQYF
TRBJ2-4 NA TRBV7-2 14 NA TGTGCCAGCAGCTTAGGAGGGCGTGTAAACATTCAGTACTTC CASSLGGRVNIQYF
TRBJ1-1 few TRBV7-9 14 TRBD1 TGTGCCAGCAGCTTTGGACAGGGCAACACTGAAGCTTTCTTT CASSFGQGNTEAFF
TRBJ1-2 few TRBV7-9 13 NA TGTGCCAGCAGCTGGACAGCTAACTATGGCTACACCTTC CASSWTANYGYTF
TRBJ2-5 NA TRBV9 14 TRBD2 TGTGCCAGCAGCGTTTCGGGGGGGCAAGAGACCCAGTACTTC CASSVSGGQETQYF
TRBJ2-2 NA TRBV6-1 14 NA TGTGCCAGCAGGGTACAGGAGAACACCGGGGAGCTGTTTTTT CASRVQENTGELFF
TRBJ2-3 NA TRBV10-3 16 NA TGTGCCATCAGTGAGGGGATCCGGGGGAGCACAGATACGCAGTATTTT CAISEGIRGSTDTQYF
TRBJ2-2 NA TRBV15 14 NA TGTGCCACCAAAGGGGTAGCCGAAGCCGGGGAGCTGTTTTTT CATKGVAEAGELFF
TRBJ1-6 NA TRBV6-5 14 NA TGTGCCAGCAGATACCGTGGGGGGGAATCACCCCTCCACTTT CASRYRGGESPLHF
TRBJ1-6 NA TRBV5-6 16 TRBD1 TGTGCCAGCAGCAATGGACAGGGATCTCAAAGGTCACCCCTCCACTTT CASSNGQGSQRSPLHF
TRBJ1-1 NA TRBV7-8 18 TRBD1 TGTGCCAGCAGCTTACCCCCGCGGGACAGGGGATCGAACACTGAAGCTTTCTTT CASSLPPRDRGSNTEAFF
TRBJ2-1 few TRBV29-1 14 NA TGCAGCGTGCAACTAGGGAGCTCCTACAATGAGCAGTTCTTC CSVQLGSSYNEQFF
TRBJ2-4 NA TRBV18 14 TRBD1 TGTGCCAGCTCACCGGGACAGGGAATCGACATTCAGTACTTC CASSPGQGIDIQYF
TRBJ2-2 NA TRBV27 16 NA TGTGCCAGCAGGGCGAATGGACAGCTGAACACCGGGGAGCTGTTTTTT CASRANGQLNTGELFF
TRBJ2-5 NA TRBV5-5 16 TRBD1 TGTGCCAGCAGCCCCTCCCCCAGGGGGCCCCGGGAGACCCAGTACTTC CASSPSPRGPRETQYF
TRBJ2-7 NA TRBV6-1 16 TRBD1 TGTGCCAGCAGTGGAGGGGGACAGTTTTTCACCTACGAGCAGTACTTC CASSGGGQFFTYEQYF
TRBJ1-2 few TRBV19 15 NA TGTGCCAGTAGTATGCCCAGGACAACTAACTATGGCTACACCTTC CASSMPRTTNYGYTF
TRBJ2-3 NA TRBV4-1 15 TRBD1 TGCGCCAGCAGCCCGGGACAGGGGTTAATAGATACGCAGTATTTT CASSPGQGLIDTQYF
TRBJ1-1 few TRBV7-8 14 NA TGTGCCAGCAGCTTAGGGGGAGAGAACACTGAAGCTTTCTTT CASSLGGENTEAFF
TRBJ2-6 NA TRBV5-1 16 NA TGCGCCAGCAGCCGACGACCGGGGACAGGGGCCAACGTCCTGACTTTC CASSRRPGTGANVLTF
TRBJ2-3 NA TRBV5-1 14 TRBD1 TGCGCCAGCAGCCCGGGGACAGACGGTGATACGCAGTATTTT CASSPGTDGDTQYF
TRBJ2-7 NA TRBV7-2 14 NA TGTGCCAGCAGTACTACTAGAGTTACCTACGAGCAGTACTTC CASSTTRVTYEQYF
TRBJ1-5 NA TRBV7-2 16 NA TGTGCCAGCAGCTTAGTAATGGACATTAGCAATCAGCCCCAGCATTTT CASSLVMDISNQPQHF
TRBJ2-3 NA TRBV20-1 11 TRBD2 TGCAGTGCTAGAGAAAGCGGGGCGCAGTATTTT CSARESGAQYF
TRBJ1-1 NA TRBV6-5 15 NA TGTGCCAGCAGTTACGGCCTCTCAACGAACACTGAAGCTTTCTTT CASSYGLSTNTEAFF
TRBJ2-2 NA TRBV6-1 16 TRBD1 TGTGCCAGCAGTGAAGCACGGACAGGGGATCCCGGGGAGCTGTTTTTT CASSEARTGDPGELFF
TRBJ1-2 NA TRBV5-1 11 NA TGCGCCAGCAGCTTGGACTCAGGCTACACCTTC CASSLDSGYTF
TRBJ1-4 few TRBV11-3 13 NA TGTGCCAGCAGCTTTCGGAGCGGAGAAAAACTGTTTTTT CASSFRSGEKLFF
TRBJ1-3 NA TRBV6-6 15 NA TGTGCCAGCAGTTACGGGACACACTCTGGAAACACCATATATTTT CASSYGTHSGNTIYF
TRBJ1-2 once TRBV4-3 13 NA TGCGCCAGCAGCCAGGGGGACGGGAGCGGCTACACCTTC CASSQGDGSGYTF